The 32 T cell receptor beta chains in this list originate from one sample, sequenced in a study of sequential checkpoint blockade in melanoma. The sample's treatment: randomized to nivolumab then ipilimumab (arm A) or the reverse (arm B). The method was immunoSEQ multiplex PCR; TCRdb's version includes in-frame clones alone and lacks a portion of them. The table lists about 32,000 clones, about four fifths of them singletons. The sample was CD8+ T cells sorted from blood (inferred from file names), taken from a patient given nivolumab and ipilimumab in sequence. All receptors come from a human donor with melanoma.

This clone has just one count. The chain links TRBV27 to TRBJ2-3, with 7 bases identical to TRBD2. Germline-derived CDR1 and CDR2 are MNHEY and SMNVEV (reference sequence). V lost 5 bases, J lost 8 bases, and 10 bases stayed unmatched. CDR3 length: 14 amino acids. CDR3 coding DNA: TGTGCCAGCAGTCCCTATGGACCGGGAGGTACGCAGTATTTT. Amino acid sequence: CASSPYGPGGTQYF.

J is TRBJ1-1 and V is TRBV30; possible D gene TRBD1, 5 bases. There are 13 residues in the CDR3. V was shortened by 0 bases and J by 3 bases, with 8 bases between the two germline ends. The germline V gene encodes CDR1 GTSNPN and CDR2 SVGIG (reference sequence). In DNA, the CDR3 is TGTGCCTGGAGTGTGCAGGGTGACACTGAAGCTTTCTTT. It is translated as CAWSVQGDTEAFF.

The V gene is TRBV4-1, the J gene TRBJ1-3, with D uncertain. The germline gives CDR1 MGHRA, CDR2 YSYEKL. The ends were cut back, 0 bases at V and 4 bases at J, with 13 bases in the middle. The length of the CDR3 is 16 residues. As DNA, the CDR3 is TGCGCCAGCAGCCAAGAGGGAGGGTTCCGCGGAAACACCATATATTTT. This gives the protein CASSQEGGFRGNTIYF.

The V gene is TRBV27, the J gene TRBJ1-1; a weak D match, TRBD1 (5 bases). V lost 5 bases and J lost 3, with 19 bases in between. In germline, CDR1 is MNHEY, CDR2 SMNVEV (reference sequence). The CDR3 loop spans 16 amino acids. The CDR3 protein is CASSPLAMGGYTEAFF. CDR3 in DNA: TGTGCCAGCAGTCCCCTGGCCATGGGGGGATACACTGAAGCTTTCTTT.

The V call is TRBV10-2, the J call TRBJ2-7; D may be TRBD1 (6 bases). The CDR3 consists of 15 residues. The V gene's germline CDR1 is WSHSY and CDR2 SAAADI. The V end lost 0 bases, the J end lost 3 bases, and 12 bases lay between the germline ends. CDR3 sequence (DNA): TGCGCCAGCAGTGAGTCTGGGGGACAAGGCTACGAGCAGTACTTC. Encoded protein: CASSESGGQGYEQYF.

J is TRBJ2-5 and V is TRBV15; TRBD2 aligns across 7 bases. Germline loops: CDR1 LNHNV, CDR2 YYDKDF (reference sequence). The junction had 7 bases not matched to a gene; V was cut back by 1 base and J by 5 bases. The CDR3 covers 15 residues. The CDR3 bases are TGTGCCACCAGCAGAGGGGAGATTAGCGGGGAGACCCAGTACTTC. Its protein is CATSRGEISGETQYF.

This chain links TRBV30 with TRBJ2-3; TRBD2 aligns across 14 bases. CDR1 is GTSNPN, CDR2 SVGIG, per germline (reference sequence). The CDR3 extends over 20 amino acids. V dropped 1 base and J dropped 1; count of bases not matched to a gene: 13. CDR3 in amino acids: CAWSGKTSGGAWEGTDTQYF. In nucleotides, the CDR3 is TGTGCCTGGAGTGGAAAGACTAGCGGGGGGGCGTGGGAAGGCACAGATACGCAGTATTTT.

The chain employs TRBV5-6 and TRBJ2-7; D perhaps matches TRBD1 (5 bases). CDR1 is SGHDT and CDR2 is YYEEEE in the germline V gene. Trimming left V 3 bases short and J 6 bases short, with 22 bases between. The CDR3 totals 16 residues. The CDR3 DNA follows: TGTGCCAGCAGCTCCCCTCTATGGGGCCCGCTACCCGAGCAGTACTTC. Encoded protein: CASSSPLWGPLPEQYF.

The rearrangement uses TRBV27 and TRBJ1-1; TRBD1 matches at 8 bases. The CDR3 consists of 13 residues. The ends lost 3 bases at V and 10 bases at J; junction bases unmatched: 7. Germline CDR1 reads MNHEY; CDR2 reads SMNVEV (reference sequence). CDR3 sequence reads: CASSFNDRGVAFF. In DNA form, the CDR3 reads TGTGCCAGCAGTTTCAATGACAGGGGAGTAGCTTTCTTT.

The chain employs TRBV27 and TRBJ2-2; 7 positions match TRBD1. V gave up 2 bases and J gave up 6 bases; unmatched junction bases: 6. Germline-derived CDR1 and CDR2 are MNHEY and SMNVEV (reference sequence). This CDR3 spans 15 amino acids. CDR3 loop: CASSLVQGVPGELFF. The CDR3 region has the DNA TGTGCCAGCAGTTTAGTTCAGGGGGTCCCCGGGGAGCTGTTTTTT.

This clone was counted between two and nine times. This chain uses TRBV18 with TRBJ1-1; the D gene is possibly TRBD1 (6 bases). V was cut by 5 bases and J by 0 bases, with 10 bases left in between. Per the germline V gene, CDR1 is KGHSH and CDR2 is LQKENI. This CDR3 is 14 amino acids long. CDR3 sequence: CASSGRGMNTEAFF. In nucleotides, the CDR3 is TGTGCCAGCTCAGGCAGGGGAATGAACACTGAAGCTTTCTTT.

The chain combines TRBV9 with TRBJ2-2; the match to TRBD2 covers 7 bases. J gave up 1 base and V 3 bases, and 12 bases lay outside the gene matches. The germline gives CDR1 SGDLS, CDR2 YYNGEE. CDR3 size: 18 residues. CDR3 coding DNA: TGTGCCAGCAGCGACACGACGGGGGGACGTCTGAACACCGGGGAGCTGTTTTTT. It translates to CASSDTTGGRLNTGELFF.

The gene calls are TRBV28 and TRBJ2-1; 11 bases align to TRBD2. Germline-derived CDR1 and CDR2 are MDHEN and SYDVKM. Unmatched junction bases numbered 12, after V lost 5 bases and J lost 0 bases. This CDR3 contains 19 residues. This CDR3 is CASSPTSGSPIHSYNEQFF. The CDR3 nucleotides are TGTGCCAGCAGTCCCACTAGCGGGAGTCCAATCCACTCCTACAATGAGCAGTTCTTC. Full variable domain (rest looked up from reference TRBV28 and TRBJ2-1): DVKVTQSSRYLVKRTGEKVFLECVQDMDHENMFWYRQDPGLGLRLIYFSYDVKMKEKGDIPEGYSVSREKKERFSLILESASTNQTSMYLCASSPTSGSPIHSYNEQFFGPGTRLTVL.

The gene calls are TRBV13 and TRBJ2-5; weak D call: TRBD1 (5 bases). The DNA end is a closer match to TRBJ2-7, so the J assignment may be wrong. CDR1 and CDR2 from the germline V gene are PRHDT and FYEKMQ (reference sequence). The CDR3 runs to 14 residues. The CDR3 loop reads CASSLAQGIYEQYF. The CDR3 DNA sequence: TGTGCCAGCAGCTTAGCGCAGGGAATATACGAGCAGTACTTC.

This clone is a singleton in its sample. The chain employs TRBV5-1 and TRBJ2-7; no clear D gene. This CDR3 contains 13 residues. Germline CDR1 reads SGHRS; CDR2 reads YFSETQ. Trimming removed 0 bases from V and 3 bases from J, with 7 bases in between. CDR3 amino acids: CASSLGVNYEQYF. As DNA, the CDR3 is TGCGCCAGCAGCTTGGGCGTGAACTACGAGCAGTACTTC.

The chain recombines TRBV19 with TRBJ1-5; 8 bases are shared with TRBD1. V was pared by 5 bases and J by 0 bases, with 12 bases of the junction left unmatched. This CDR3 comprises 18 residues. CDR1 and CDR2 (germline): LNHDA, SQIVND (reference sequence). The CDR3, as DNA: TGTGCCAGTAGTGGACTCGGACAGGGACTTTATAGCAATCAGCCCCAGCATTTT. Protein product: CASSGLGQGLYSNQPQHF.

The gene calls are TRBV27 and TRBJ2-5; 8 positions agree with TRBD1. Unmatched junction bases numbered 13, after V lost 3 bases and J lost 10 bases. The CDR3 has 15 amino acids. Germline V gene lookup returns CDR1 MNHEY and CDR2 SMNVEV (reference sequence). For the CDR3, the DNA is TGTGCCAGCAGTTTGTTCGCAGGGGGCTCCCGGGACCAGTACTTC. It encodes CASSLFAGGSRDQYF.

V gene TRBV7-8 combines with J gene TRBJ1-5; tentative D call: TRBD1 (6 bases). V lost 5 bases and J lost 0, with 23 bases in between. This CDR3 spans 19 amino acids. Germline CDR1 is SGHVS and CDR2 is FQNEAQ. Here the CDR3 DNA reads TGTGCCAGCAGCCCTAGAGGGTCGACAGGAGTTAATAGCAATCAGCCCCAGCATTTT. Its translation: CASSPRGSTGVNSNQPQHF. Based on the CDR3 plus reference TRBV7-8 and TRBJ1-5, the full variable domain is GAGVSQSPRYKVAKRGQDVALRCDPISGHVSLFWYQQALGQGPEFLTYFQNEAQLDKSGLPSDRFFAERPEGSVSTLKIQRTQQEDSAVYLCASSPRGSTGVNSNQPQHFGDGTRLSIL.

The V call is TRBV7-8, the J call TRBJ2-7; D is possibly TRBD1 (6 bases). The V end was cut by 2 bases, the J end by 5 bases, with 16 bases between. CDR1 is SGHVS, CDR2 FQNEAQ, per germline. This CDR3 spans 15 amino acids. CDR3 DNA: TGTGCCAGCAGCTTATGGAACAGGGTATTCAACGAGCAGTACTTC. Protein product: CASSLWNRVFNEQYF.

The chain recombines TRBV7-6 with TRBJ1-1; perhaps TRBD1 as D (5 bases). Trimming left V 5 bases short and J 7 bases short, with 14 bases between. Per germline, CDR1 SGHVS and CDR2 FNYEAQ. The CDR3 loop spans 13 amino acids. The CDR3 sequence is CASSAGGKGEAFF. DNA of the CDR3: TGTGCCAGCAGCGCCGGGGGTAAAGGTGAAGCTTTCTTT.

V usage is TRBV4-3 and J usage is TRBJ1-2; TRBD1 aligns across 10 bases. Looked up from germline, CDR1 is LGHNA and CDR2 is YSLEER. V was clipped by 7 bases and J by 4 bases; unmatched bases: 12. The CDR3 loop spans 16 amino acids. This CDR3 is CASKTTETGGTYGYTF. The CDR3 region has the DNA TGCGCCAGCAAAACCACCGAGACAGGGGGCACCTATGGCTACACCTTC.

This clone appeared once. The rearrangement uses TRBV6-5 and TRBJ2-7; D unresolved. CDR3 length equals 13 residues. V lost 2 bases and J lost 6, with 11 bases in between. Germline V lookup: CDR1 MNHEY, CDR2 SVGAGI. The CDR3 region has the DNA TGTGCCAGCAGTTACGGCAGTATAGCCGAGCAGTACTTC. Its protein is CASSYGSIAEQYF.

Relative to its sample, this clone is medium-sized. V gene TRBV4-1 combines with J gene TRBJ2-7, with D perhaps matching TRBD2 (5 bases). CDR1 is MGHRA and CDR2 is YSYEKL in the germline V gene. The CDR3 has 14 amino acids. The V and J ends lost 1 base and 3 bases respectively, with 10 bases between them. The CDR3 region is CASSQGIAYYEQYF. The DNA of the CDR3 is TGCGCCAGCAGCCAAGGTATAGCGTACTACGAGCAGTACTTC.

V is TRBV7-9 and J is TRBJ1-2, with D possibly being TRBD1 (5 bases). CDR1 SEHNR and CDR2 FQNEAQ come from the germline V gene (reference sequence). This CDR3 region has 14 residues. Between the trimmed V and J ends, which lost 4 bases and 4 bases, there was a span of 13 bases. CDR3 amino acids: CASSSNRNSYGYTF. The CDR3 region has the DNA TGTGCCAGCAGCTCAAACAGGAATTCCTATGGCTACACCTTC.

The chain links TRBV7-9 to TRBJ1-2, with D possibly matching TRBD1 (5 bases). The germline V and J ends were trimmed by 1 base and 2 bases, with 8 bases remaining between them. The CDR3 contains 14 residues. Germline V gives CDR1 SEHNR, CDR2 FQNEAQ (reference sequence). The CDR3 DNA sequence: TGTGCCAGCAGCTTAGTGGGGGGAAACTATGGCTACACCTTC. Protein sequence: CASSLVGGNYGYTF.

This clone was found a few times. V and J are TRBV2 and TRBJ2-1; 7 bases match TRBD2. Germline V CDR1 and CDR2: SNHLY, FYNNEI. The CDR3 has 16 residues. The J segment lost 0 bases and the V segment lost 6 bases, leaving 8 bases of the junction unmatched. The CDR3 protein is CASSPYRGGSYNEQFF. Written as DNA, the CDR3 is TGTGCCAGCAGCCCCTACCGCGGGGGCTCCTACAATGAGCAGTTCTTC.

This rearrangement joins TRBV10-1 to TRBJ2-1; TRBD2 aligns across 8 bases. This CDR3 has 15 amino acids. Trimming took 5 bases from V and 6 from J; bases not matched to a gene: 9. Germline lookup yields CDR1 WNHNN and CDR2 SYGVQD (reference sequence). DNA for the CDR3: TGCGCCAGCAGTCCTGCGGGAGGCGGGCTCAATGAGCAGTTCTTC. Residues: CASSPAGGGLNEQFF.

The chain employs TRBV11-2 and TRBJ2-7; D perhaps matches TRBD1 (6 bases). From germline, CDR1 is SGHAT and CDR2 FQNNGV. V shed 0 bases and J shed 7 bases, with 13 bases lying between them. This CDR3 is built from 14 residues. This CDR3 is CASSLDWGPGEQYF. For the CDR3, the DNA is TGTGCCAGCAGCTTAGATTGGGGGCCGGGGGAGCAGTACTTC.

CDR3 amino acids: CASSLAGDRTDTQYF. In nucleotides, the CDR3 is TGTGCCAGCAGTCTAGCGGGAGATCGCACAGATACGCAGTATTTT. V gene TRBV6-6 combines with J gene TRBJ2-3, with TRBD2 identical over 10 bases. This CDR3 contains 15 residues. Germline CDR1 reads MNHNY; CDR2 reads SVGAGI (reference sequence). V was clipped by 5 bases and J by 1 base; unmatched bases: 3.

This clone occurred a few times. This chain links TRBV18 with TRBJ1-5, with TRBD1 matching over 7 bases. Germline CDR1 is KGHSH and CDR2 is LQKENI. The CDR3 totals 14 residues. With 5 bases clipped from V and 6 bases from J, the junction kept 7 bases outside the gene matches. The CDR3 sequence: CASSFQGDGQPQHF. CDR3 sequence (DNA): TGTGCCAGCTCATTTCAGGGGGACGGTCAGCCCCAGCATTTT.

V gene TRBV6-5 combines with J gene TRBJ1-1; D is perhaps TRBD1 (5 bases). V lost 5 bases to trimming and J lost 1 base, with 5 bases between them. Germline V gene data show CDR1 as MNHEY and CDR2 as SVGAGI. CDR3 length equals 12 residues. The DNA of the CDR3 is TGTGCCAGCAGTACAGGGAACACTGAAGCTTTCTTT. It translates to CASSTGNTEAFF.

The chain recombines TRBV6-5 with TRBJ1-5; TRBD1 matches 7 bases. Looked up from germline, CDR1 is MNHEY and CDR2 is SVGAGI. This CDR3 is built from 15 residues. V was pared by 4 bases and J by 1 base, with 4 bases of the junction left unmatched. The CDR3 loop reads CASSSSTGSNQPQHF. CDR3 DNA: TGTGCCAGCAGTTCCTCGACAGGGAGCAATCAGCCCCAGCATTTT.